This is a list of T cell receptor beta chains from one sample in a study of T cell repertoires in cytomegalovirus infection. TCRdb redid the calling of the reads with MiXCR, one entry per CDR3 protein. The data show 300,000 to 450,000 distinct CDR3 sequences, with around 18% seen just once and 7.5% to 9% held by the top ten. The sequenced sample consisted of PBMCs. These receptors all stem from a human donor in good health (CMV status not recorded). Some clones in this sample may be carry-over from other donors' samples. CDR3s include the opening cysteine and the closing phenylalanine or tryptophan. A D gene is named only where the DNA matches it firmly. The size field is filled for only some rows; it gives once, few, many or a size class.

cdr3_nt cdr3_aa j_call v_call clone_size d_call
TGTGCCAGCAGCTTAGATCGTGGAGGACAGGGGGGAGAGTTCTTC CASSLDRGGQGGEFF TRBJ2-1 TRBV11-2 . TRBD1
TGCAGCGTTGAAGATAGCGACAGGGGGCGCGAGGGCTACACCTTC CSVEDSDRGREGYTF TRBJ1-2 TRBV29-1 many TRBD1
TGTGCCAGCACCCCGGACCCGACTAGCGAGCAGTACTTC CASTPDPTSEQYF TRBJ2-7 TRBV11-2 few .
TGCAGTGCTGGACAGGGACAGGGAGTTCTCAATGGCTACACCTTC CSAGQGQGVLNGYTF TRBJ1-2 TRBV20-1 few TRBD1
TGTGCCAGCAGCGCACCGCCGGGCTCGTCCTATAATTCACCCCTCCACTTT CASSAPPGSSYNSPLHF TRBJ1-6 TRBV7-9 many .
TGTGCCAGCAGCCCCGGGATGAGCACAGATACGCAGTATTTT CASSPGMSTDTQYF TRBJ2-3 TRBV7-2 many .
TGTGCCAGCGGGGGACTTCCCTACGAGCAGTACTTC CASGGLPYEQYF TRBJ2-7 TRBV7-2 many .
TGTGCCAGCAGCTGGGACAGAGCAACCGGGGAGCTGTTTTTT CASSWDRATGELFF TRBJ2-2 TRBV7-2 many TRBD1
TGCGCCAGCAGCTTGGACGGCGGGGTCACGAACACCGGGGAGCTGTTTTTT CASSLDGGVTNTGELFF TRBJ2-2 TRBV5-1 few .
TGTGCCAGCAGCTTAGGTGCAGGGATGGGGGATCAGCCCCAGCATTTT CASSLGAGMGDQPQHF TRBJ1-5 TRBV7-6 many .
TGTGCCACCAGGCCCGTTACAGGGGCAGATACGCAGTATTTT CATRPVTGADTQYF TRBJ2-3 TRBV6-1 many TRBD1
TGTGCCAGTAGTATTGCCAGGACGAACCTGGGAAATCAGCCCCAGCATTTT CASSIARTNLGNQPQHF TRBJ1-5 TRBV19 few .
TGCAGCGTCGGGACAGGGCTGAACACTGAAGCTTTCTTT CSVGTGLNTEAFF TRBJ1-1 TRBV29-1 . TRBD1
TGCAGCTCCGGTACTAGCTTCTACAATGAGCAGTTCTTC CSSGTSFYNEQFF TRBJ2-1 TRBV29-1 . .
TGTGCCAGCAGCTTCGGGCAGGCCAACACTGAAGCTTTCTTT CASSFGQANTEAFF TRBJ1-1 TRBV7-8 . .
TGTGCCAGCAGTTACCTAGGGGAGGGCACTGAAGCTTTCTTT CASSYLGEGTEAFF TRBJ1-1 TRBV6-8 once .
TGTGCCAGCAGCTTAGTTTATAGCGGTCCTTTCTACGAGCAGTACTTC CASSLVYSGPFYEQYF TRBJ2-7 TRBV7-2 . .
TGCGCCAGCAGCTTGGGACAGGTGTCAGGTGAGAACACTGAAGCTTTCTTT CASSLGQVSGENTEAFF TRBJ1-1 TRBV5-1 many .
TGTGCCAGCAGCCCCCCCCGGCTCGGACAGGGGAATAAGAAGCTCGGAGCTAACTATGGCTACACCTTC CASSPPRLGQGNKKLGANYGYTF TRBJ1-2 TRBV7-9 many TRBD1